The following is a T cell receptor beta chain sequence with its context. Original processing methods: Cell counts per sample came from amplifying reference gene primers. Clones were sequenced by immunoSEQ multiplex PCR, and TCRdb holds only the in-frame ones, with some missing. V and J calls and clone size are those listed in that table; D and trimming were worked out from the DNA. The sample lists approximately 170,000 clones; about four fifths were seen once. This entry is derived from a study of blood T cell repertoires in COVID-19. Trimming took 3 bases from V and 3 from J, leaving 18 bases between them. The CDR3 spans 17 residues. Germline V gene lookup returns CDR1 LNHDA and CDR2 SQIVND (reference sequence).

This TCR came from a human donor with acute or convalescent COVID-19. The donor label of this sample is uncertain. The sample was peripheral blood. This chain joins TRBV19 and TRBJ1-5; tentatively, D is TRBD1 (5 bases). This CDR3 is CASSIGAAGRNNQPQHF. CDR3 DNA sequence: TGTGCCAGTAGTATTGGGGCGGCAGGGAGGAACAATCAGCCCCAGCATTTT.